The source of this T cell receptor (beta chain) is a study of cytomegalovirus exposure and HLA in healthy donors listed by TCRdb under 2017. Notes on the research overall: An earlier analysis of some 600 of the donors reported under 300 Gb of sequence data and 117 million unique TCR beta sequences obtained from some 170 million T cells. About 280 gigabases of sequencing data and 70 million to 95 million unique TCR sequences made up an early release that covered under 750 HLA-typed donors. Of the roughly 400 genotyped donors, less than 85% were placed in the genetic ancestry cluster associated with self-reported Caucasian donors. The aim of the study was to test whether cataloging public T cell receptors could identify signatures of past pathogen exposure. The study used immunosequencing to profile the T cell repertoires of hundreds of subjects and linked those repertoires to cytomegalovirus serostatus. Along with the roughly 700-subject first cohort, a separate validation cohort of over a hundred different subjects was used. To predict cytomegalovirus infection status, the study combined high-throughput TCR immunosequencing, statistical association of individual TCRs with disease status, and machine learning. A later analysis re-analyzed previously published TCR beta repertoires from approximately 670 donors and added high-resolution HLA genotyping to study TCR occurrence patterns. In the later analysis, no new phenotypic data were used to find candidate immune exposures; instead, reliance was placed on TCR beta sequences and their occurrence across donors. An earlier analysis of roughly 600 of the donors used high-throughput TCR beta sequencing to judge whether each TCR beta V gene segment behaved as functional or pseudogenic. Alongside the repertoire data, information on donor age, sex, ethnicity and CMV serostatus was compiled. A later genetic analysis took genome-wide SNP genotypes for 398 of the 666 donors and used that subset as a discovery cohort. Every repertoire in the discovery cohort had been generated on one and the same sequencing platform. HLA typing covered class I and class II loci at four-digit resolution. The number of donors typed differed by locus, with roughly 620-630 for A, B, C, DRB1 and DQB1, approximately 500 for DQA1, some 570 for DPA1, and some 470 for DPB1. About five DR-DQ haplotypes were treated as single units for association and clustering because of strong linkage in the cohort. On average, around 240,000 unique TCR beta nucleotide sequences were sequenced per donor among 398 genotyped donors of the cohort, with approximately 18% of those sequences being non-productive.

The germline V gene (reference sequence) yields LNHDA for CDR1 and SQIVND for CDR2. Measured from the cysteine to the phenylalanine, the CDR3 is 14 residues long. The kept DNA is CDR3 alone, 42 bases in frame from the first base. The junction carries 17 bases between V and J, which are trimmed by 7 bases and 5 bases respectively. As for this clone: The clone's antigen remains unknown. Base qualities were left out, and no much larger clone turns up one base away.

Overall results and qualifications from the work: Some IMGT-functional V segments, including TRBV6-2 and TRBV6-3, could not be distinguished by the 87-base-pair reads and were therefore excluded. A few of the identified cytomegalovirus-associated TCR beta chains were confirmed in vitro to be specific for cytomegalovirus antigens. In a later genetic analysis, fewer N-insertions in productive TCRs were reported among donors in an Asian-associated ancestry cluster than the roughly 700-donor mean. The study gave a list of 150 to 200 TCR beta chains associated with cytomegalovirus. The authors suggested that the approach could potentially be extended to other disease states and immunological phenotypes. Strong co-occurrence of HLA alleles, especially DR and DQ, made assigning TCR associations to individual alleles difficult. Linkage disequilibrium might explain the correlated functional status among segregating V segments, but an unknown experimental factor could not be excluded. Across donors, most TCR sequences were observed very rarely, whereas some public TCRs were present in many individuals. Only TCR beta chains were sequenced in this cohort, and the absence of alpha or paired-chain data limited detectable features. Because HLA typing was missing for some donors at each locus, association tests included only the typed subset. In a later genetic analysis, a missense DCLRE1C variant was associated with V-gene and J-gene trimming of TCR beta chains, and the association was replicated in an independent cohort. Broadly in line with IMGT annotations, most TCR beta V segments showed up in productive rearrangements about 87% or about 30% of the time in an earlier analysis of a few hundred of the donors. According to a later analysis, TCR association rates differed among HLA loci, with DRB1 alleles showing the most associated TCRs and HLA-C alleles showing the fewest. Cytomegalovirus status was reported to be diagnosed by the classifier with high specificity and sensitivity in both the original and validation cohorts. Sequencing depth was assumed to be roughly uniform across donors in the presence/absence analyses, though that assumption may not hold. Seventeen rarely observed V segments, including chromosome 9 orphons, were excluded from the earlier analysis of about 600 of the donors because counts were too low. In a later analysis, HLA-associated TCR beta chains showed more clonal expansion and lower generation probabilities than non-associated chains that were equally common. A group of highly shared sequence variants was considered likely to be a technical artifact of the sequencing pipeline. According to a later analysis, parvovirus B19, influenza, CMV and Epstein-Barr virus appeared linked to several top co-occurrence clusters. Most CMV-associated TCR beta chains appeared to be HLA-restricted in a later analysis, and the HLA associations seemed to be driven largely by CMV exposure. A further reported finding was that TCR beta sequences accurately predicted the HLA-A and HLA-B alleles for most subjects in the first cohort. Specific HLA alleles were associated with over 15,000 TCR beta sequences at a false discovery rate of 0.05 in a later analysis. For the cohort, immune exposure information was limited to CMV serostatus.

The cohort consisted of 600 or so healthy bone marrow donors. At the time of sampling, every cohort member was nominally healthy, though immune exposures that went unrecorded were likely present. The donor tested CMV seronegative and was one of the 352 seronegative cohort members. Each donor provided a peripheral blood sample, and peripheral blood mononuclear cells were used for TCR beta sequencing. Genomic DNA was extracted from the blood cell samples with the Qiagen DNeasy Blood Extraction Kit. Library creation used the immunoSEQ multiplex PCR assay. For the multiplex PCR, a mixture combining 60 forward primers for TCR Vbeta segments and 13 reverse primers for TCR Jbeta segments was used. The CDR3 region of rearranged TCR beta genes was amplified from genomic DNA with a multiplex PCR assay. The Illumina HiSeq System was used to sequence the amplified TCR beta libraries as 87-base-pair reads. The paper's processing steps were these. A later analysis tallied 80 million to 95 million unique TCR beta chains across the roughly 610 repertoires, and 10 million to 11 million of those chains were shared by two or more donors. Raw reads were error-corrected and collapsed into unique sequences by a nearest-neighbor algorithm in which closely related sequences were merged to remove PCR and sequencing errors. V, D and J gene segments were assigned by aligning CDR3 sequences to IMGT reference sequences. For a sequence to be retained, a match of at least six nucleotides to both a V gene segment and a J gene segment was required. Rearrangements were classified as productive when the CDR3 lacked stop codons and remained in frame with V and J, and all other rearrangements were classified as non-productive. CDR3 was defined by IMGT convention, running from the second conserved V-encoded cysteine to the conserved J-encoded phenylalanine. Sequences without an unambiguous match to a single V gene segment were excluded from the earlier analysis of several hundred of the donors. In an earlier analysis of 587 of the donors, a V segment was called functional when productive rearrangements were above 56.7%, and segregating when the standard deviation between donors exceeded 5%. A statistical classification framework was built for diagnosing cytomegalovirus status from the catalog of TCR beta chain sequences. A later analysis assigned V and J genes by comparing TCR nucleotide sequences with IMGT/GENE-DB human TR gene sequences. A later analysis assigned CDR3 sequences and most-parsimonious VDJ recombination scenarios with the TCRdist pipeline. In a later analysis, every TCR beta chain was defined by the combination of its CDR3 amino acid sequence and its V-gene family, and reads without a unique V-gene family were dropped. To address suspected cross-contamination and a sequencing artifact, a later analysis removed roughly 640 highly shared, low-generation-probability nucleotide sequences. In a later analysis, a clonal expansion index was calculated for each public chain from normalized within-repertoire ranks of inferred template counts. Generation probabilities in a later analysis came from a VDJ recombination model fitted to out-of-frame rearrangements, and those results were checked against IGoR. A later analysis scored TCR-TCR, TCR-HLA and TCR-CMV co-occurrence with hypergeometric tests, applying a repertoire-size bias correction to TCR pairs. A later analysis estimated false discovery rates by permuting HLA or CMV assignments 20 times. In a later analysis, co-occurring TCRs were grouped using DBSCAN, and TCRdist sequence similarity was added for clustering within HLA-allele-positive subsets. Repertoires with fewer than 30,000 or more than 120,000 public chains were left out of co-occurrence clustering, as were several repertoires with anomalous nucleotide sharing. TCRdb took this table from immuneACCESS and kept in-frame rearrangements with V and J called. Such tables lack part of the clones; where checked against another copy, unresolved V genes explain under half of the gap, and the rest is unexplained. V and J calls and clone size are as listed in that table; D and trimming were resolved from the DNA. A total of 190,000 or so clones appear in this sample, more than 80% of them only once. The leading ten clones occupy 0.65% of the sample.

The chain is assembled from TRBV19 and TRBJ1-2; perhaps TRBD1 is the D gene, with 5 bases matching. This receptor was identified in a boy younger than 18 in good health and CMV-seronegative. Specimen: PBMCs. CDR3 protein: CASKARVRQYGYTF. At the DNA level, the sequence is TGTGCCAGTAAGGCTCGGGTCAGACAGTATGGCTACACCTTC.